The clone carrying this T cell receptor beta chain was found many times. Its matching antigen is unknown. This entry comes from a study of T cell repertoires in cytomegalovirus infection. TCRdb ran MiXCR on the reads and lists one entry per CDR3 protein. This table holds some 71,000 distinct CDR3 sequences, about 27% found once. This CDR3 has 18 amino acids. V trimming: 6 bases; J trimming: 0 bases; junction bases outside the gene matches: 10. The V gene is TRBV12-3 or TRBV12-4, the J gene TRBJ2-1; 11 nucleotides agree with TRBD2. Sequenced here: CD8+ T cells from cultured PBMCs, sampled from culture after CMV antigen stimulation. The TCR was taken from a human donor in good health (CMV status not recorded). Some clones in this sample may be carry-over from other donors' samples. The CDR3 coding sequence is TGTGCCAGCAGGACACTAGCGGGAGTCACCCGCTCCTACAATGAGCAGTTCTTC. Protein sequence: CASRTLAGVTRSYNEQFF.